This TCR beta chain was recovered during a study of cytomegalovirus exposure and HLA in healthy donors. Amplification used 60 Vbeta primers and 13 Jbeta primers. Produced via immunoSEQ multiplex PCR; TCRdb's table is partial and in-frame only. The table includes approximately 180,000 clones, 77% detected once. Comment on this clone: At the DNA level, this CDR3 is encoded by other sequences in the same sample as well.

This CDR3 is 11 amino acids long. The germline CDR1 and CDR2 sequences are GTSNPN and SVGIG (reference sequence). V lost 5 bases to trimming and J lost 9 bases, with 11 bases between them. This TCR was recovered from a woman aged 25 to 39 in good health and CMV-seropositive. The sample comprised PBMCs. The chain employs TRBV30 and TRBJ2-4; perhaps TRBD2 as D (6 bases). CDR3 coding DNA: TGTGCCTGGGGTAGCGGTGGCATTCAGTACTTC. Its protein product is CAWGSGGIQYF.